What follows are 21 T cell receptor beta chains derived from one specimen sequenced in a study of T-cell reconstitution after alpha-beta-depleted transplantation in children (dated by TCRdb to about 2016). The meaning of the sample's treatment or condition label: allogeneic hematopoietic cell transplantation with graft depleted of TCRalphabeta T cells and CD19 B cells. The library was obtained by PCR. Sequenced on an Illumina HiSeq 2500. Molecular barcoding was employed in the preparation of TCR libraries, with unique molecular identifiers being used to normalize TCRbeta repertoire quantification. TCRdb took the public reads, trimmed them with fastp at Q25, ran MiXCR for clone calling and kept in-frame beta chains. Rows are unified per CDR3 protein, each entry keeping the most common DNA and genes. The sample table shows about 980,000 distinct CDR3 sequences, and 25% to 35% are seen once. Roughly 31% of the sample is held by the ten biggest clonotypes.

The sample was PBMCs, mostly from graft donor cells, taken 360 days after TCRalphabeta/CD19-depleted stem cell transplant. The receptors stem from a boy under two years old who had a stem cell transplant for SCID, so the T cells may come from the graft donor.

The chain has TRBV4-3 and TRBJ2-7, with TRBD1 as a possible D gene (5 bases). Germline CDR1 LGHNA, CDR2 YSLEER. The CDR3 spans 15 residues. Between the trimmed V and J ends, which lost 2 bases and 2 bases, there was a span of 13 bases. The CDR3 region is CASSQSEIGAYEQYF. CDR3 DNA: TGCGCCAGCAGCCAAAGCGAAATAGGGGCCTACGAGCAGTACTTC.

The V and J genes are TRBV4-1 and TRBJ2-3, with 9 bases aligning to TRBD2. This CDR3 comprises 16 residues. From germline, CDR1 is MGHRA and CDR2 YSYEKL. Losses at the gene ends were 3 bases for V and 6 bases for J; bases not matched to a gene: 10. CDR3 sequence: CASSHTPAGGLDTQYF. The DNA for the CDR3 is TGCGCCAGCAGCCATACTCCAGCGGGGGGCCTGGATACGCAGTATTTT.

The CDR3 nucleotides read TGCAGTGCTAAGGGACTAGCGGGGGGCTTCACCTACGAGCAGTACTTC. Its protein product is CSAKGLAGGFTYEQYF. V gene TRBV20-1 combines with J gene TRBJ2-7; 15 nucleotides line up with TRBD2. CDR3 length: 16 residues. The V segment lost 4 bases and the J segment 2 bases; nucleotides outside the gene matches: 6. Germline CDR1 reads DFQATT; CDR2 reads SNEGSKA (reference sequence).

The CDR3 sequence is CASSLRVALNTEAFF. Here the CDR3 DNA reads TGCGCCAGCAGCTTGCGGGTGGCCCTGAACACTGAAGCTTTCTTT. V usage is TRBV5-1 and J usage is TRBJ1-1; D gene ambiguous. The CDR3 length is 15 residues. In germline, CDR1 is SGHRS, CDR2 YFSETQ. Trimming shortened V by 1 base and J by 0 bases, and 10 bases separated the two germline ends.

The chain has TRBV4-2 and TRBJ2-7; D is undetermined. The V gene lost 4 bases and the J gene lost 3 bases, with 10 bases spanning the gap. The CDR3 is made up of 13 amino acids. Germline V lookup: CDR1 LGHNA, CDR2 YNFKEQ. For the CDR3, the DNA is TGTGCCAGCAGCCGCAACCTTGACTACGAGCAGTACTTC. Amino acids: CASSRNLDYEQYF.

The chain joins TRBV15 to TRBJ1-2; D not certain. Germline V gene sequence: CDR1 LNHNV, CDR2 YYDKDF (reference sequence). V lost 1 base to trimming and J lost 6 bases, with 12 bases between them. CDR3 length: 14 residues. This chain's CDR3 is CATSRVHEDHGYTF. The CDR3 nucleotides are TGTGCCACCAGCAGAGTTCACGAGGATCATGGCTACACCTTC. Full variable domain (outside the CDR3, taken from reference TRBV15 and TRBJ1-2): DAMVIQNPRYQVTQFGKPVTLSCSQTLNHNVMYWYQQKSSQAPKLLFHYYDKDFNNEADTPDNFQSRRPNTSFCFLDIRSPGLGDTAMYLCATSRVHEDHGYTFGSGTRLTVV.

This clonotype was seen more than once but under ten times. The gene calls are TRBV4-2 and TRBJ2-1; no definite D call. The CDR3 totals 14 residues. V was trimmed by 0 bases and J by 7 bases, leaving 10 bases between them. Germline CDR1 reads LGHNA; CDR2 reads YNFKEQ. CDR3 sequence (DNA): TGTGCCAGCAGCCAAGAGCAGGCTGGGAATGAGCAGTTCTTC. It is translated as CASSQEQAGNEQFF.

In DNA form, the CDR3 reads TGTGCCAGCAGTTTTGGACAGGGTTATGGGGAGACCCAGTACTTC. This sequence encodes CASSFGQGYGETQYF. This chain connects TRBV6-2 or TRBV6-3 to TRBJ2-5, with TRBD1 matching over 8 bases. The germline V gene encodes CDR1 MNHEY and CDR2 SVGEGT. V was clipped by 4 bases and J by 5 bases; unmatched bases: 9. The CDR3 loop spans 15 amino acids.

This clonotype was recorded a few times. The rearrangement links TRBV6-5 to TRBJ2-1; TRBD2 matches at 12 bases. V shed 2 bases and J 7 bases; nucleotides not matched to a gene: 12. Looked up from germline, CDR1 is MNHEY and CDR2 is SVGAGI. CDR3 length equals 18 residues. CDR3 residues: CASSYASGGAFSANEQFF. CDR3 in DNA: TGTGCCAGCAGTTACGCTAGCGGGGGGGCCTTTTCGGCTAATGAGCAGTTCTTC.

The sample holds a few counts of this clonotype. The V and J genes are TRBV20-1 and TRBJ1-4, with D maybe TRBD1 (6 bases). V gave up 1 base and J gave up 8 bases, with 14 bases separating them. Germline CDR1 and CDR2: DFQATT and SNEGSKA (reference sequence). This CDR3 is built from 14 residues. The CDR3 coding sequence is TGCAGTGCTAGAGTTACAGGGCTTAGGGAAAAACTGTTTTTT. It yields the protein CSARVTGLREKLFF.

This clonotype was detected only a few times. This chain connects TRBV12-3 or TRBV12-4 to TRBJ2-5; D remains unclear. V lost 3 bases to trimming and J lost 2 bases, with 16 bases between them. The CDR3 has 16 amino acids. The CDR3 loop reads CASSFSGVPIQETQYF. CDR3 sequence (DNA): TGTGCCAGCAGTTTCTCTGGAGTCCCAATTCAAGAGACCCAGTACTTC.

This clonotype was seen a handful of times. The chain couples TRBV28 to TRBJ2-5, with TRBD1 matching 11 bases. The V and J ends lost 6 bases and 3 bases, in that order; junction bases with no gene match: 12. Looked up from germline, CDR1 is MDHEN and CDR2 is SYDVKM. This CDR3 has 17 amino acids. CDR3 amino acids: CASSHEVRDRGEETQYF. CDR3 bases: TGTGCCAGCAGCCACGAAGTCCGGGACAGGGGGGAAGAGACCCAGTACTTC.

The chain recombines TRBV12-3 or TRBV12-4 with TRBJ2-1; 7 bases align to TRBD2. Trimming cost V 1 base and J 8 bases; bases outside gene matches: 8. There are 15 residues in the CDR3. CDR3 residues: CASSLGEGEGYEQFF. For the CDR3, the DNA is TGTGCCAGCAGTTTAGGGGAAGGGGAGGGGTATGAGCAGTTCTTC.

The chain joins TRBV24-1 to TRBJ2-3; D may be TRBD1 (6 bases). Germline loops: CDR1 KGHDR, CDR2 SFDVKD. The CDR3 runs to 13 residues. The V gene lost 11 bases and the J gene lost 2 bases, with 13 bases spanning the gap. This chain's CDR3 is CANPDRTTDTQYF. DNA of the CDR3: TGTGCCAACCCGGACAGAACCACAGATACGCAGTATTTT.

The V call is TRBV5-1, the J call TRBJ1-2; D is unresolved. From germline, CDR1 is SGHRS and CDR2 YFSETQ. Trimming took off 0 bases at V and 4 bases at J, with 10 bases between the two ends. The CDR3 is 14 residues long. The DNA of the CDR3 is TGCGCCAGCAGCTTGGTCCCGGATGCCTATGGCTACACCTTC. Translated: CASSLVPDAYGYTF.

The chain employs TRBV4-1 and TRBJ2-7; perhaps D is TRBD1 or TRBD2 (6 bases each). The ends were cut back, 0 bases at V and 4 bases at J, with 16 bases in the middle. Germline loops: CDR1 MGHRA, CDR2 YSYEKL. The CDR3 has 16 amino acids. The CDR3 nucleotides read TGCGCCAGCAGCCAAGATTTGGTGGAGGGGGATTACGAGCAGTACTTC. Amino acids: CASSQDLVEGDYEQYF.

This clonotype was counted a few times. This sequence joins TRBV12-3 or TRBV12-4 and TRBJ2-7; tentative D call: TRBD1 (6 bases). V lost 5 bases to trimming and J lost 5 bases, with 13 bases between them. This CDR3 region has 13 residues. CDR3 sequence reads: CASSKQGIDEQYF. CDR3 DNA sequence: TGTGCCAGCAGTAAACAGGGTATCGACGAGCAGTACTTC.

The J gene is TRBJ2-1, the V gene TRBV27; D is uncertain. Germline V CDR1 and CDR2: MNHEY, SMNVEV (reference sequence). V was trimmed by 8 bases and J by 12 bases, leaving 17 bases between them. The CDR3 has 12 residues. The CDR3 region is CASSSESMGQFF. Here the CDR3 DNA reads TGTGCCAGCTCCTCAGAATCGATGGGGCAGTTCTTC.

Many counts were recorded for this clonotype. This chain links TRBV5-1 with TRBJ2-5; D is possibly TRBD1 (5 bases). The CDR3 totals 16 residues. Trimming removed 0 bases from V and 1 base from J, with 13 bases in between. Germline CDR1 is SGHRS and CDR2 is YFSETQ. The CDR3 region is CASSLAGRGGQETQYF. The CDR3, as DNA: TGCGCCAGCAGCTTGGCCGGTAGGGGCGGCCAAGAGACCCAGTACTTC.

The gene calls are TRBV18 and TRBJ1-2; D is possibly TRBD1 (5 bases). The CDR3 runs 17 residues. The V end lost 2 bases, the J end lost 8 bases, and 24 bases lay between the germline ends. Germline CDR1 reads KGHSH; CDR2 reads LQKENI. CDR3 sequence reads: CASSPMRGATSLRGYTF. CDR3 DNA sequence: TGTGCCAGCTCACCAATGAGAGGGGCGACGTCCCTTCGCGGCTACACCTTC. Full variable domain (outside the CDR3, taken from reference TRBV18 and TRBJ1-2): NAGVMQNPRHLVRRRGQEARLRCSPMKGHSHVYWYRQLPEEGLKFMVYLQKENIIDESGMPKERFSAEFPKEGPSILRIQQVVRGDSAAYFCASSPMRGATSLRGYTFGSGTRLTVV.

The sample holds a few counts of this clonotype. V gene TRBV24-1 combines with J gene TRBJ2-1; 11 nucleotides agree with TRBD1. Losses at the gene ends were 4 bases for V and 7 bases for J; bases not matched to a gene: 11. The CDR3 sequence is 17 residues long. The germline V gene encodes CDR1 KGHDR and CDR2 SFDVKD. CDR3 sequence (DNA): TGTGCCACCAGTGACTCCCCCGGGACAGGGGGAAGGAATGAGCAGTTCTTC. This sequence encodes CATSDSPGTGGRNEQFF.